This T cell receptor beta chain was profiled in a study of blood T cell repertoires in COVID-19. Repertoires were generated with immunoSEQ multiplex PCR, while TCRdb's copy carries only in-frame clones and drops some. The table records some 83,000 clones, 82% of them present only once. Material: peripheral blood. This receptor was identified in a human donor in a cohort sampled during active COVID-19.

The CDR3 is CASKGQIDQPQHF. The DNA of the CDR3 is TGTGCCAGCAAAGGACAGATAGATCAGCCCCAGCATTTT. This chain connects TRBV2 to TRBJ1-5; D is possibly TRBD1 (6 bases). Germline-derived CDR1 and CDR2 are SNHLY and FYNNEI. Trimming removed 7 bases from V and 5 bases from J, with 12 bases in between. CDR3 length equals 13 residues. The variable domain in full, completed from reference TRBV2 and TRBJ1-5, reads EPEVTQTPSHQVTQMGQEVILRCVPISNHLYFYWYRQILGQKVEFLVSFYNNEISEKSEIFDDQFSVERPDGSNFTLKIRSTKLEDSAMYFCASKGQIDQPQHFGDGTRLSIL.